This TCR beta chain was retrieved from a study of blood T cell repertoires in COVID-19. TCRdb's copy holds only in-frame clones and misses some; the assay was immunoSEQ multiplex PCR. Altogether some 240,000 clones are present, 65% to 90% being singletons, with the ten largest covering 1.2% to 1.5%. V lost 1 base and J lost 2, with 9 bases in between. CDR1 and CDR2 from the germline V gene are SEHNR and FQNEAQ (reference sequence). The CDR3 has 15 amino acids. The chain employs TRBV7-9 and TRBJ1-3; D might be TRBD1 (5 bases). The sequencing input was peripheral blood. The receptor comes from a woman between 40 and 55 years old who had recovered from COVID-19. The CDR3: CASSLGGRAGNTIYF. CDR3 nucleotide sequence: TGTGCCAGCAGCTTAGGCGGCAGGGCTGGAAACACCATATATTTT.